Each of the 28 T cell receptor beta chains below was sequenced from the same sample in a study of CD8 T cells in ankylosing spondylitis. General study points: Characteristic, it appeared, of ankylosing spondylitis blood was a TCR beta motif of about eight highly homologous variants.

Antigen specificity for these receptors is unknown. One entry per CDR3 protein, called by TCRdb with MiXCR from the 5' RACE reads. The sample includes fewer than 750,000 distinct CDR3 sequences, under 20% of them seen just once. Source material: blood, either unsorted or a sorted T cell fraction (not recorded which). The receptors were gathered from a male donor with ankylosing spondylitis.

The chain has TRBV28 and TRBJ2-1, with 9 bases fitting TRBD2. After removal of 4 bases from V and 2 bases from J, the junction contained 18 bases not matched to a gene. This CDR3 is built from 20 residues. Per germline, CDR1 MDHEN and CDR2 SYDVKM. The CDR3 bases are TGTGCCAGCAGTTGGCGGAGGGCTAGCGGGACGGGGATTCCCTACAATGAGCAGTTCTTC. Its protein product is CASSWRRASGTGIPYNEQFF.

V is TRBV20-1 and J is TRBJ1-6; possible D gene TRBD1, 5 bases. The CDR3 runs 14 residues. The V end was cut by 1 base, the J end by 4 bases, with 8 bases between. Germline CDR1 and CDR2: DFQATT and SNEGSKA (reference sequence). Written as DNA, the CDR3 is TGCAGTGCTAGAGGAAGGACATATAATTCACCCCTCCACTTT. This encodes CSARGRTYNSPLHF.

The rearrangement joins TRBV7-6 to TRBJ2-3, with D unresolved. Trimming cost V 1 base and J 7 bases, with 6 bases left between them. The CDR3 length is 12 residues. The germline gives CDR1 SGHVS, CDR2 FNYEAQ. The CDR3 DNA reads TGTGCCAGCAGCTTAGGAATGCATACGCAGTATTTT. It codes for CASSLGMHTQYF. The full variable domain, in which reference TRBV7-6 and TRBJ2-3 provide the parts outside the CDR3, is GAGVSQSPRYKVTKRGQDVALRCDPISGHVSLYWYRQALGQGPEFLTYFNYEAQQDKSGLPNDRFSAERPEGSISTLTIQRTEQRDSAMYRCASSLGMHTQYFGPGTRLTVL.

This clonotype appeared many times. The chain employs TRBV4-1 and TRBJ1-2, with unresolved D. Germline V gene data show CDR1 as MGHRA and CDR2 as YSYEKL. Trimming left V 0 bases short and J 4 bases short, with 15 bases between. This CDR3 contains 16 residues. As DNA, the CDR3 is TGCGCCAGCAGCCAAGATAATGCGTGGCGGAGCTATGGCTACACCTTC. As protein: CASSQDNAWRSYGYTF.

In DNA, the CDR3 is TGTGCCAGCAGACCGGGACAGTTCTCCATGAACACTGAAGCTTTCTTT. Its protein is CASRPGQFSMNTEAFF. The chain uses TRBV6-2 or TRBV6-3 and TRBJ1-1, with 7 positions matching TRBD1. Germline values: CDR1 MNHEY, CDR2 SVGEGT. The CDR3 totals 16 residues. V was pared by 6 bases and J by 0 bases, with 10 bases of the junction left unmatched.

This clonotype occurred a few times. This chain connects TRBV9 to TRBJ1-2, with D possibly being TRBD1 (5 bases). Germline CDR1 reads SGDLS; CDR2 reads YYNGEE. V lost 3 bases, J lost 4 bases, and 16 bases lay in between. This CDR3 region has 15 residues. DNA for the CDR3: TGTGCCAGCAGCGCCCCCGGGGCCTCGCGCTATGGCTACACCTTC. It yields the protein CASSAPGASRYGYTF.

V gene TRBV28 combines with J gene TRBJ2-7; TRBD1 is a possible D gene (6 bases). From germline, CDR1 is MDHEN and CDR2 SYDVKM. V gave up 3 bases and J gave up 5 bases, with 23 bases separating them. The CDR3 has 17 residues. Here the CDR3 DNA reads TGTGCCAGCAGTTTCCCTGCGGACAGACCTTTGCGGCACGAGCAGTACTTC. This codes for CASSFPADRPLRHEQYF.

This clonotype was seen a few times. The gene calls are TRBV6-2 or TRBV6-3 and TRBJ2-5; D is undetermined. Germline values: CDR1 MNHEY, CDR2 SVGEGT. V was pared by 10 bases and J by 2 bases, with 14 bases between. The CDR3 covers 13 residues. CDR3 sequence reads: CATLRAPQETQYF. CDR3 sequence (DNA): TGTGCCACCCTCCGGGCCCCACAAGAGACCCAGTACTTC.

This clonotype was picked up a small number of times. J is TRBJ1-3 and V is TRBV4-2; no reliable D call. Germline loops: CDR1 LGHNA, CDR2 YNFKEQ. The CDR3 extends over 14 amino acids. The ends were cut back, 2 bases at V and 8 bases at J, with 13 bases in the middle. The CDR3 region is CASSQTLSRDTIYF. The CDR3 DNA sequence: TGTGCCAGCAGCCAAACTTTAAGCAGAGACACCATATATTTT.

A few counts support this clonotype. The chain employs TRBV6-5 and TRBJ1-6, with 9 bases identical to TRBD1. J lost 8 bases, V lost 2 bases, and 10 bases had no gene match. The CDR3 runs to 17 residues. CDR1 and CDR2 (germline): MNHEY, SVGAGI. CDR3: CASSYGIRQGGDSPLHF. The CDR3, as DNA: TGTGCCAGCAGTTACGGTATACGACAGGGGGGGGATTCACCCCTCCACTTT.

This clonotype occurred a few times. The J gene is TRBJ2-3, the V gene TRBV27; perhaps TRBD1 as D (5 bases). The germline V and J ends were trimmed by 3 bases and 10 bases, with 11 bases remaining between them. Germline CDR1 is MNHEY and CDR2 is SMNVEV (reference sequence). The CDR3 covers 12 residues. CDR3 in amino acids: CASSLRQGAQYF. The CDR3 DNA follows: TGTGCCAGCAGTTTGCGCCAGGGTGCGCAGTATTTT.

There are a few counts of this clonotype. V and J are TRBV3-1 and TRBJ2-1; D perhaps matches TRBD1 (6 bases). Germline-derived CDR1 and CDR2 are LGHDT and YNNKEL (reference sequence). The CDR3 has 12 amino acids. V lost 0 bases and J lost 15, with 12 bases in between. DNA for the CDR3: TGTGCCAGCAGCCAAGAGAGGGGGAGACGGTTCTTC. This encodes CASSQERGRRFF.

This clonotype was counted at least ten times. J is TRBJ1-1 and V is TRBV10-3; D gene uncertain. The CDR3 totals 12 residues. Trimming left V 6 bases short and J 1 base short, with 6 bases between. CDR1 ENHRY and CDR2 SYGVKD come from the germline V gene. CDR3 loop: CAIREGNTEAFF. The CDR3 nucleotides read TGTGCCATCAGGGAGGGGAACACTGAAGCTTTCTTT.

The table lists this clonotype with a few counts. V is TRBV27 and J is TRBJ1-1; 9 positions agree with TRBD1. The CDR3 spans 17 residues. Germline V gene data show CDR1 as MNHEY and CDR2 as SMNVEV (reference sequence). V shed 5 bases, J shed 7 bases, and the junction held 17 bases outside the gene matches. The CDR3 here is CASSRNFRDRERGEAFF. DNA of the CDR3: TGTGCCAGCAGTCGAAACTTCCGGGACAGGGAACGGGGTGAAGCTTTCTTT.

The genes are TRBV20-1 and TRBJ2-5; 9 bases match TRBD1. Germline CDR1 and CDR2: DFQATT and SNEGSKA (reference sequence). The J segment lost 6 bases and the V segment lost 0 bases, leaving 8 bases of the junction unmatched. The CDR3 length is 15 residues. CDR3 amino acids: CSARDRGQGVQTQYF. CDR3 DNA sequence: TGCAGTGCTAGAGATCGGGGACAGGGTGTGCAGACCCAGTACTTC.

CDR3 nucleotides: TGTGCCAGCAGTTCCAAGACAGGGGAGGCCTACAATGAGCAGTTCTTC. It yields the protein CASSSKTGEAYNEQFF. The chain carries TRBV7-9 and TRBJ2-1, with 8 bases identical to TRBD1. The trim removed 6 bases at V and 2 bases at J, leaving 9 bases unmatched. This CDR3 is built from 16 residues. Germline V CDR1 and CDR2: SEHNR, FQNEAQ (reference sequence). The full variable domain, with the rest looked up from reference TRBV7-9 and TRBJ2-1, is DTGVSQNPRHKITKRGQNVTFRCDPISEHNRLYWYRQTLGQGPEFLTYFQNEAQLEKSRLLSDRFSAERPKGSFSTLEIQRTEQGDSAMYLCASSSKTGEAYNEQFFGPGTRLTVL.

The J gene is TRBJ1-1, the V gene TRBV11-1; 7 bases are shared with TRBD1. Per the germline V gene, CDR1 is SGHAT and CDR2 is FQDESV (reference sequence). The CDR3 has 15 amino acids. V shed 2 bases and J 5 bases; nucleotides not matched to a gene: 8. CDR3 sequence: CASSLKRTGGTEAFF. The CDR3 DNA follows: TGTGCCAGCAGCTTAAAGAGGACAGGCGGAACTGAAGCTTTCTTT.

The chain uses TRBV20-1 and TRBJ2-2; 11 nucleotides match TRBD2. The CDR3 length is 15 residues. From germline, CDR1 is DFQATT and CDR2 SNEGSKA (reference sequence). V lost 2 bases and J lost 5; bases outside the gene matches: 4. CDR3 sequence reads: CSARTSGSFTGELFF. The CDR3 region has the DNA TGCAGTGCTAGAACTAGCGGGAGTTTTACCGGGGAGCTGTTTTTT.

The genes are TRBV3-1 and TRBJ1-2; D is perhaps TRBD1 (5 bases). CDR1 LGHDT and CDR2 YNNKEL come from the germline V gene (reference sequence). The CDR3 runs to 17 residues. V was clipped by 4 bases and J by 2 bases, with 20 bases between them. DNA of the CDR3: TGTGCCAGCAGCCCAACCCCCAGTACGCGGGGGAACTATGGCTACACCTTC. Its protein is CASSPTPSTRGNYGYTF.

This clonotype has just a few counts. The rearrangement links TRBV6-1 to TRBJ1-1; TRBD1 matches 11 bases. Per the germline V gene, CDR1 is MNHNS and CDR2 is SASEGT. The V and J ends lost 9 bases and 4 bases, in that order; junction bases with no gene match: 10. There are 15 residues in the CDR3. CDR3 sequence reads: CARAGQGARSTEAFF. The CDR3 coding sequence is TGTGCCAGAGCAGGACAGGGGGCTCGGAGCACTGAAGCTTTCTTT.

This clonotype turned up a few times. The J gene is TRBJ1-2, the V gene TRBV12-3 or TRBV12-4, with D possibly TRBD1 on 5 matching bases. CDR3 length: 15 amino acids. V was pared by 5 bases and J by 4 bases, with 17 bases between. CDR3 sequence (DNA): TGTGCCAGCAGTCCCCGGGATCCGGGACTCTATGGCTACACCTTC. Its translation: CASSPRDPGLYGYTF.

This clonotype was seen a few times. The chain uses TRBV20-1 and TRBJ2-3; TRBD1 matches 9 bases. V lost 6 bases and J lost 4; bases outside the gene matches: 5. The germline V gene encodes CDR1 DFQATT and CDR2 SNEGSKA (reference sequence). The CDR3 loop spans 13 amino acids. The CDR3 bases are TGCAGTGCCAAGGGACAGGGAGCAGATACGCAGTATTTT. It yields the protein CSAKGQGADTQYF.

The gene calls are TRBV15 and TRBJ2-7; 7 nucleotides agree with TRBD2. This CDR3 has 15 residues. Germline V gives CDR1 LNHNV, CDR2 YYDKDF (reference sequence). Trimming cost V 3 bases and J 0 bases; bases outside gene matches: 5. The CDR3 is CATSRPGLLSYEQYF. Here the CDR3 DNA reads TGTGCCACCAGCAGGCCGGGACTACTCTCCTACGAGCAGTACTTC. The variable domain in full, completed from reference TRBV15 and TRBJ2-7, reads DAMVIQNPRYQVTQFGKPVTLSCSQTLNHNVMYWYQQKSSQAPKLLFHYYDKDFNNEADTPDNFQSRRPNTSFCFLDIRSPGLGDTAMYLCATSRPGLLSYEQYFGPGTRLTVT.

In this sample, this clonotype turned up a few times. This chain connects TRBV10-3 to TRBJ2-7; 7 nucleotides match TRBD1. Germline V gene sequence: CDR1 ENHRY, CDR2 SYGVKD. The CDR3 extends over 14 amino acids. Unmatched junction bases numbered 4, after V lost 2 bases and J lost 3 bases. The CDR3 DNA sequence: TGTGCCATCAGTGAGGGACAGGAGGTCTACGAGCAGTACTTC. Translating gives CAISEGQEVYEQYF.

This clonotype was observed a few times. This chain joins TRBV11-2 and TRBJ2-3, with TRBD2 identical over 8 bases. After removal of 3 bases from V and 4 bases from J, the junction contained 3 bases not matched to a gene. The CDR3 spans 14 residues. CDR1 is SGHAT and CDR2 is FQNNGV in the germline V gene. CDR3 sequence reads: CASSLWTSSDTQYF. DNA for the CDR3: TGTGCCAGCAGCTTGTGGACTAGCTCAGATACGCAGTATTTT.

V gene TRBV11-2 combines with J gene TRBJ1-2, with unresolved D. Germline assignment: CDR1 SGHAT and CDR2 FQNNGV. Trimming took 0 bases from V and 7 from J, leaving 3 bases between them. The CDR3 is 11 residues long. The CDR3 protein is CASSLESGYTF. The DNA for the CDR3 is TGTGCCAGCAGCTTAGAGAGTGGCTACACCTTC.

CDR3 region: CASSQEVEDRGRGANVLTF. The CDR3 bases are TGCGCCAGCAGCCAAGAGGTAGAGGACAGGGGGCGTGGGGCCAACGTCCTGACTTTC. The V call is TRBV4-1, the J call TRBJ2-6; 11 positions match TRBD1. V lost 0 bases and J lost 3; bases outside the gene matches: 7. The CDR3 runs to 19 residues. Germline values: CDR1 MGHRA, CDR2 YSYEKL.

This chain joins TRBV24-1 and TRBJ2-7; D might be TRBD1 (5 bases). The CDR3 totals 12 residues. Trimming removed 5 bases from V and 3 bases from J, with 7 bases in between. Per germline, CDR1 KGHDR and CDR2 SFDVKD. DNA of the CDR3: TGTGCCACCAGTGGCAGGGACTACGAGCAGTACTTC. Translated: CATSGRDYEQYF.